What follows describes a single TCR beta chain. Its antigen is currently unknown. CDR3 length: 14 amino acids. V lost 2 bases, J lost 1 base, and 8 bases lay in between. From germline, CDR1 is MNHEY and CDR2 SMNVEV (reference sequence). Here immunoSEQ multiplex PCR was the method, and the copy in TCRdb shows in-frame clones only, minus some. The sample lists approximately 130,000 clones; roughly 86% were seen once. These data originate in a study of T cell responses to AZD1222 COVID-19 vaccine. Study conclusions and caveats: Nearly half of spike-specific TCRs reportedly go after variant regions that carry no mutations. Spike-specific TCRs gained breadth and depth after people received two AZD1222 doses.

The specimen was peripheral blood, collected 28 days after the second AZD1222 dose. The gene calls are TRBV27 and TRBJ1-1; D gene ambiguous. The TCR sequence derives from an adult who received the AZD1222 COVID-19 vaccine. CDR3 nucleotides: TGTGCCAGCAGTTTAGGTAGGGCGAACACTGAAGCTTTCTTT. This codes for CASSLGRANTEAFF.